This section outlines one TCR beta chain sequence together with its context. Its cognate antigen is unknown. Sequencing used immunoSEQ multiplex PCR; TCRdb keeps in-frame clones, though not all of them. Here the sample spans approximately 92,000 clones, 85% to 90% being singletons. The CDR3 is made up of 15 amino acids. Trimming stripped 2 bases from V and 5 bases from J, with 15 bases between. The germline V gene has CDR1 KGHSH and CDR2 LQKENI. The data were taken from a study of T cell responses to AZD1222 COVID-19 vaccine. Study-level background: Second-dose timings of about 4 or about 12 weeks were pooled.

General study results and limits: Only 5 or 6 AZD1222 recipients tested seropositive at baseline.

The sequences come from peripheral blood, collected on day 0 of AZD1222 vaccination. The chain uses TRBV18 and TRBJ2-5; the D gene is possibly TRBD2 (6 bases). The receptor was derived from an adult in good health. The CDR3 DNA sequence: TGTGCCAGCTCACCAATCCGGGAGATGGCCGAGACCCAGTACTTC. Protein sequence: CASSPIREMAETQYF.